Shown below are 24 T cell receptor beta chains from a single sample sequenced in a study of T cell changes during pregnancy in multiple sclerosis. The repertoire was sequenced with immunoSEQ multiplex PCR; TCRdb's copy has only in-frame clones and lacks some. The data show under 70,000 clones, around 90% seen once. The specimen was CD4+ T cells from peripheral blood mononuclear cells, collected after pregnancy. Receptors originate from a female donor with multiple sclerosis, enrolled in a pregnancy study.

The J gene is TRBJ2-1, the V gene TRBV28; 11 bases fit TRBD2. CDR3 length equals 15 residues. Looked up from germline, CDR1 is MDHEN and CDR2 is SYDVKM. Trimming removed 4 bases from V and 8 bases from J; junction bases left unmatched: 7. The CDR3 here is CASSSLAGGIHEQFF. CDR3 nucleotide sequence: TGTGCCAGCAGTTCCCTAGCGGGAGGAATCCATGAGCAGTTCTTC.

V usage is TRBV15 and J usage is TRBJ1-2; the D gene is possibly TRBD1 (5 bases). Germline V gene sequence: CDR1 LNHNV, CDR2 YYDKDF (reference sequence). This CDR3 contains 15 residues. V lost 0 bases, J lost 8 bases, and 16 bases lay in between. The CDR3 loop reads CATSRDPVPEGGYTF. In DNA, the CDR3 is TGTGCCACCAGCAGAGATCCAGTTCCGGAGGGGGGCTACACCTTC.

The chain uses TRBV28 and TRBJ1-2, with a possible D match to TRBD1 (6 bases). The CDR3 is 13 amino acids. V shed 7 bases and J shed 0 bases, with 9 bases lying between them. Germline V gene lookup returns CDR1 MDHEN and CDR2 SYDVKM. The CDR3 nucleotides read TGTGCCAGCAAGGGGGGGGCTAACTATGGCTACACCTTC. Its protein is CASKGGANYGYTF.

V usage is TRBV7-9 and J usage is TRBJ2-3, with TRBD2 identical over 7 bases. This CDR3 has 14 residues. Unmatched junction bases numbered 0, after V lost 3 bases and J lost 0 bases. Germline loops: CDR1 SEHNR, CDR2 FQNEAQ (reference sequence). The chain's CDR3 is CASSFSGSTDTQYF. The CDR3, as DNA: TGTGCCAGCAGCTTTAGCGGGAGCACAGATACGCAGTATTTT.

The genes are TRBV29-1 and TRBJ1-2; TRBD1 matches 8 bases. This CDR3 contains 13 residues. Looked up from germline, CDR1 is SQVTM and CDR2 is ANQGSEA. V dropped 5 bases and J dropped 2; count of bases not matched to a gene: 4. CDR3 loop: CSVPGGLNYGYTF. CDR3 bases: TGCAGCGTTCCAGGGGGCCTGAACTATGGCTACACCTTC.

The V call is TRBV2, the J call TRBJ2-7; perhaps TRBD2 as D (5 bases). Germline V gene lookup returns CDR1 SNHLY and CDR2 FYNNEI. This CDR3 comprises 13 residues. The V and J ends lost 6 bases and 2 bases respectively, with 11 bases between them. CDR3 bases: TGTGCCAGCAGGGACGGAGGAACCTACGAGCAGTACTTC. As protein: CASRDGGTYEQYF.

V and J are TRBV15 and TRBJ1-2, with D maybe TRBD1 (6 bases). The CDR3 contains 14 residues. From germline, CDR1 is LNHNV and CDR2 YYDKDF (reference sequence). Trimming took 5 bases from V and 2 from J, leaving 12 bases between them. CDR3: CATSRDNRNYGYTF. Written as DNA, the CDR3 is TGTGCCACCAGCCGGGACAACCGGAACTATGGCTACACCTTC.

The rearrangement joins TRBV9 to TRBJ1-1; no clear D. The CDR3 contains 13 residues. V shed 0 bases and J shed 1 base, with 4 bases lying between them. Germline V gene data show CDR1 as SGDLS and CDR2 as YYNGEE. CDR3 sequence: CASSVAGNTEAFF. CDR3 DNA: TGTGCCAGCAGCGTAGCGGGGAACACTGAAGCTTTCTTT.

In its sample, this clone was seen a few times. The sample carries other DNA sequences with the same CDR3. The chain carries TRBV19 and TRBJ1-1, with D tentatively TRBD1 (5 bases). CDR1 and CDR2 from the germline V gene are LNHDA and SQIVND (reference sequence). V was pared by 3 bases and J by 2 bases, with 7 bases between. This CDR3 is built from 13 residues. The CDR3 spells CASSIQGNTEAFF. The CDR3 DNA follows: TGTGCCAGTAGTATCCAGGGAAACACTGAAGCTTTCTTT.

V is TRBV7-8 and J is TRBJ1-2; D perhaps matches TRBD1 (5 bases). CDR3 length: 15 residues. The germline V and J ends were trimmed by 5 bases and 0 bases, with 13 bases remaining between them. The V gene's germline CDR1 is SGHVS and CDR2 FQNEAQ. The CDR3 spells CASSPRTLTNYGYTF. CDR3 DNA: TGTGCCAGCAGCCCCCGGACACTTACTAACTATGGCTACACCTTC. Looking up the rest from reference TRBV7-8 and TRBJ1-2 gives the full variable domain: GAGVSQSPRYKVAKRGQDVALRCDPISGHVSLFWYQQALGQGPEFLTYFQNEAQLDKSGLPSDRFFAERPEGSVSTLKIQRTQQEDSAVYLCASSPRTLTNYGYTFGSGTRLTVV.

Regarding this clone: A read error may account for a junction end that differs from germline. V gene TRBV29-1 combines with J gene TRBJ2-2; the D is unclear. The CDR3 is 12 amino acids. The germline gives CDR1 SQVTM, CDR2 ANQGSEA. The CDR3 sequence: CSVENSPGPKQF. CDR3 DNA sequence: TGCAGCGTTGAAAACAGCCCAGGCCCAAAACAATTC.

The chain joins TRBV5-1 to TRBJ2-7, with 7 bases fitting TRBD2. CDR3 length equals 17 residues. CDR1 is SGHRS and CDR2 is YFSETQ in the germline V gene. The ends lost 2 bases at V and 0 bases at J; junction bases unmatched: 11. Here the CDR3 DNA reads TGCGCCAGCAGCTTTACCCGGTCGGGCGGGAGCTCCTACGAGCAGTACTTC. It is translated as CASSFTRSGGSSYEQYF.

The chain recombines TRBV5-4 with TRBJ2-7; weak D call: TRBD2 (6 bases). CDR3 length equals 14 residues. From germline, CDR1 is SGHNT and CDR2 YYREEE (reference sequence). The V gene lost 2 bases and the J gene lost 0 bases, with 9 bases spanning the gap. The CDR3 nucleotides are TGTGCCAGCAGCTTAGGGACTCTCTCCTACGAGCAGTACTTC. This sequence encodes CASSLGTLSYEQYF.

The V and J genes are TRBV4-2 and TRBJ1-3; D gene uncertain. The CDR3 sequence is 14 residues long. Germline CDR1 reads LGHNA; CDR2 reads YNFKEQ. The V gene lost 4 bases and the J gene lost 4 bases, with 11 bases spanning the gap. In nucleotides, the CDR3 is TGTGCCAGCAGCCCCGGGGAATGGGGAAACACCATATATTTT. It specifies CASSPGEWGNTIYF.

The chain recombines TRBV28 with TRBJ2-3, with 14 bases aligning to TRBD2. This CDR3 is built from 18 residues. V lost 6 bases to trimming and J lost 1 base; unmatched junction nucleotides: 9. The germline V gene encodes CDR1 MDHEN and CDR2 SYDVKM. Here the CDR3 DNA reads TGTGCCAGCAGCTCCCGCCGGACTAGCGGGAGGCGCACAGATACGCAGTATTTT. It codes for CASSSRRTSGRRTDTQYF.

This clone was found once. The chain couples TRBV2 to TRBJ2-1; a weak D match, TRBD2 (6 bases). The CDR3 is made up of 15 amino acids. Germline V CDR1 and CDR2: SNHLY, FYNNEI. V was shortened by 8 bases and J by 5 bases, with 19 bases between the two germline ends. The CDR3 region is CASGGASRLNNEQFF. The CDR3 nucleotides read TGTGCCAGCGGAGGGGCTAGCCGTTTGAACAATGAGCAGTTCTTC.

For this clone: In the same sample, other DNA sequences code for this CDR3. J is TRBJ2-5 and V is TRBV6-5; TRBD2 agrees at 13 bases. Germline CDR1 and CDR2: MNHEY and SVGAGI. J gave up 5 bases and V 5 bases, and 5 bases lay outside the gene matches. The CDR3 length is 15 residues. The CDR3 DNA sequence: TGTGCCAGCAGTCGACTAGCGGGAGGAGGGGAGACCCAGTACTTC. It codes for CASSRLAGGGETQYF.

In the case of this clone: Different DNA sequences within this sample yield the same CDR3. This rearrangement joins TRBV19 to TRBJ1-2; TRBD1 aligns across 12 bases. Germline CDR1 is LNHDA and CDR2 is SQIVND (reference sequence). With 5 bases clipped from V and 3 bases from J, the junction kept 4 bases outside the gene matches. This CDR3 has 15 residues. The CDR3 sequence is CASSRGQGADYGYTF. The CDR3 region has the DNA TGTGCCAGTAGTCGGGGACAGGGGGCTGACTATGGCTACACCTTC.

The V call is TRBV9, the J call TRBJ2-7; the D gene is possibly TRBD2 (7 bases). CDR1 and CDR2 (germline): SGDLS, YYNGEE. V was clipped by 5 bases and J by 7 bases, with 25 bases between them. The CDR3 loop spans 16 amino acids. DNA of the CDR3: TGTGCCAGCAGTCCATTACCGGGGGGCCTCAACCATGAGCAGTACTTC. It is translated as CASSPLPGGLNHEQYF.

The CDR3: CACRESGNTIYF. The DNA for the CDR3 is TGTGCCTGCCGGGAGTCTGGAAACACCATATATTTT. The chain is built from TRBV30 and TRBJ1-3, with D unresolved. V dropped 6 bases and J dropped 1 base, with 7 bases sitting between them. The CDR3 extends over 12 amino acids. Germline V gene data show CDR1 as GTSNPN and CDR2 as SVGIG (reference sequence).

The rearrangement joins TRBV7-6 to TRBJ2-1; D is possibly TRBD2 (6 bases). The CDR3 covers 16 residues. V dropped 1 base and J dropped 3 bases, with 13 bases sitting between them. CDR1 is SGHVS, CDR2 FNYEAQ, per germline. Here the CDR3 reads CASSLEGRRGYNEQFF. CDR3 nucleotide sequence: TGTGCCAGCAGCTTAGAGGGTCGGCGGGGCTACAATGAGCAGTTCTTC.

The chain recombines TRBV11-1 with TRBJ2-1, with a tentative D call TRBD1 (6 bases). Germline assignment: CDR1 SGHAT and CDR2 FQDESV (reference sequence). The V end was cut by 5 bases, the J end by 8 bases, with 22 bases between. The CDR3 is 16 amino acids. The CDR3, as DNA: TGTGCCAGCAGCCTTTCGGGACAAGGGTGGGTCGATGAGCAGTTCTTC. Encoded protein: CASSLSGQGWVDEQFF.

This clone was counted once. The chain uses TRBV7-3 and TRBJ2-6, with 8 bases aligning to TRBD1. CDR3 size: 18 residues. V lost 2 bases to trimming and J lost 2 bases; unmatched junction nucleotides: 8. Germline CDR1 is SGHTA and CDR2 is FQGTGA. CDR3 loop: CASSLGPQGATGANVLTF. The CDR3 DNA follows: TGTGCCAGCAGCTTAGGGCCTCAGGGGGCCACTGGGGCCAACGTCCTGACTTTC.

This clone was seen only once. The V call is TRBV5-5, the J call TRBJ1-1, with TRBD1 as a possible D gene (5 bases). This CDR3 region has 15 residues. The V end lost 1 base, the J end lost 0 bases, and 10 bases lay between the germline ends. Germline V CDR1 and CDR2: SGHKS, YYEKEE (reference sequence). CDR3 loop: CASSLLDTLNTEAFF. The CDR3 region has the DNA TGTGCCAGCAGCTTGTTGGACACATTGAACACTGAAGCTTTCTTT.